Sequencing of this T cell receptor beta chain was carried out in a study of glioma-infiltrating T cells after dendritic cell vaccination. CDR3 length equals 14 residues. The ends lost 4 bases at V and 2 bases at J; junction bases unmatched: 4. CDR1 GTSNPN and CDR2 SVGIG come from the germline V gene (reference sequence). Only in-frame clones appear in the TCRdb table, and some are missing; sequencing was by immunoSEQ multiplex PCR. In the table there are 65,000 to 90,000 clones, roughly 80% of which are singletons. This clone was detected only a few times. V gene TRBV30 combines with J gene TRBJ1-1, with 10 nucleotides matching TRBD1. The origin of this receptor is a human donor with glioblastoma. The specimen comprised blood, sampled before dendritic cell vaccination. CDR3 coding DNA: TGTGCCTGGACCCGGGACAGGGGTAACACTGAAGCTTTCTTT. Its protein product is CAWTRDRGNTEAFF.